This T cell receptor (beta chain) was identified in a study of shared clonotypes between healthy human individuals. With 4 bases clipped from V and 3 bases from J, the junction kept 17 bases outside the gene matches. Germline CDR1 and CDR2: SGHRS and YFSETQ. This CDR3 is 19 amino acids long. Assay: immunoSEQ multiplex PCR; the TCRdb copy retains only in-frame clones and omits some. Here the sample spans some 2,500,000 clones, roughly 92% being singletons. This TCR derives from a young man in good health. Some clones in this sample may be carry-over from other donors' samples. Sequenced material: naive CD4+ T cells from PBMCs. Subset of the sample: CD45RA+ positively selected. The chain employs TRBV5-1 and TRBJ2-1; TRBD2 aligns across 9 bases. The CDR3 DNA sequence: TGCGCCAGCAGCGTACCGGCTATGATAGCGGGAGCATACTACAATGAGCAGTTCTTC. The encoded protein is CASSVPAMIAGAYYNEQFF.